One and the same sample provided the 25 T cell receptor beta chains below, sequenced in a study of T cells in Graves' hyperthyroidism and ophthalmopathy. The CDR3 regions of TCR beta were amplified from RNA transcripts. First-round RT-PCR targeting the TCR CDR3 was performed with the HTBI primer set. In TCRdb, the multiplex PCR reads were re-called with MiXCR into one record per CDR3 protein. Of around 720,000 distinct CDR3 sequences listed, about a third are singletons. The sequencing input was blood. The receptors come from a woman between 40 and 50 years old with Graves' hyperthyroidism.

Of note for this clonotype: This may arise from a read error, as a much more abundant clone is one base away. The rearrangement links TRBV15 to TRBJ2-7, with 7 bases matching TRBD1. The CDR3 extends over 15 amino acids. Germline CDR1 is LNHNV and CDR2 is YYDKDF (reference sequence). V lost 1 base to trimming and J lost 3 bases; unmatched junction nucleotides: 6. In DNA form, the CDR3 reads TGTGCCACCAGCAGAGGACAGGGTAACGTCTACGAGCAGTACTTC. Translating gives CATSRGQGNVYEQYF. Full variable domain (rest looked up from reference TRBV15 and TRBJ2-7): DAMVIQNPRYQVTQFGKPVTLSCSQTLNHNVMYWYQQKSSQAPKLLFHYYDKDFNNEADTPDNFQSRRPNTSFCFLDIRSPGLGDTAMYLCATSRGQGNVYEQYFGPGTRLTVT.

The rearrangement joins TRBV3-1 to TRBJ1-2; D uncertain. Trimming took off 5 bases at V and 0 bases at J, with 10 bases between the two ends. Germline V gene lookup returns CDR1 LGHDT and CDR2 YNNKEL (reference sequence). This CDR3 spans 14 amino acids. CDR3 nucleotide sequence: TGTGCCAGCAGCGGGAAAGAAGCTAACTATGGCTACACCTTC. It encodes CASSGKEANYGYTF.

The chain recombines TRBV12-3 or TRBV12-4 with TRBJ1-2; D might be TRBD1 (6 bases). Trimming took off 2 bases at V and 7 bases at J, with 20 bases between the two ends. The CDR3 has 16 residues. The CDR3 DNA reads TGTGCCAGCAGTTTATTGGCGGGGGCGCCCCATAGTGGCTACACCTTC. Its translation is CASSLLAGAPHSGYTF.

This clonotype was found many times. V gene TRBV10-2 combines with J gene TRBJ1-1; tentatively, D is TRBD1 (6 bases). Germline CDR1 WSHSY, CDR2 SAAADI. CDR3 length: 13 amino acids. Trimming removed 5 bases at V and 4 bases at J, with 11 bases between. CDR3 nucleotide sequence: TGCGCCAGCAGTTCACAGGGACGCACTGAAGCTTTCTTT. Protein: CASSSQGRTEAFF.

This clonotype was recorded many times. V and J are TRBV7-9 and TRBJ1-2, with a weak D call TRBD1 (6 bases). The CDR3 is 16 amino acids. Germline V gene lookup returns CDR1 SEHNR and CDR2 FQNEAQ (reference sequence). Trimming stripped 0 bases from V and 6 bases from J, with 17 bases between. CDR3 nucleotide sequence: TGTGCCAGCAGCTTAGCCGGGACACCAAAGCGCGATGGCTACACCTTC. Its translation: CASSLAGTPKRDGYTF.

This rearrangement joins TRBV29-1 to TRBJ2-2, with 13 positions matching TRBD2. Looked up from germline, CDR1 is SQVTM and CDR2 is ANQGSEA. This CDR3 spans 14 amino acids. V lost 4 bases and J lost 7; bases outside the gene matches: 3. Here the CDR3 reads CSVGTSGSFGELFF. The CDR3 DNA reads as TGCAGCGTTGGGACTAGCGGGAGCTTCGGGGAGCTGTTTTTT.

This clonotype was counted ten times or more. The chain couples TRBV7-9 to TRBJ1-6; possible D gene TRBD1, 5 bases. Germline lookup yields CDR1 SEHNR and CDR2 FQNEAQ (reference sequence). Between the trimmed V and J ends, which lost 1 base and 4 bases, there was a span of 17 bases. The CDR3 runs 18 residues. CDR3 DNA: TGTGCCAGCAGCTTAGTAGGCAGGGTATGGGGGTATAATTCACCCCTCCACTTT. The encoded protein is CASSLVGRVWGYNSPLHF.

There are many counts of this clonotype. The rearrangement uses TRBV10-3 and TRBJ2-5; 8 bases agree with TRBD2. The CDR3 is 14 residues long. Germline values: CDR1 ENHRY, CDR2 SYGVKD. J lost 1 base, V lost 2 bases, and 0 bases had no gene match. CDR3 sequence reads: CAISERGGQETQYF. As DNA, the CDR3 is TGTGCCATCAGTGAGCGGGGGGGCCAAGAGACCCAGTACTTC.

This clonotype occurred many times. The CDR3 bases are TGTGCCAGCAGGGGAGGTCTCTATGGCTACACCTTC. Protein product: CASRGGLYGYTF. This rearrangement joins TRBV2 to TRBJ1-2; no clear D. Germline assignment: CDR1 SNHLY and CDR2 FYNNEI. V lost 6 bases and J 4 bases, leaving 9 bases between the germline ends. CDR3 length equals 12 residues.

This clonotype occurred a few times. The genes are TRBV4-1 and TRBJ1-6; 12 bases fit TRBD1. Germline loops: CDR1 MGHRA, CDR2 YSYEKL. CDR3 length: 16 amino acids. J lost 7 bases, V lost 3 bases, and 4 bases had no gene match. CDR3 region: CASSHPGQGANSPLHF. DNA of the CDR3: TGCGCCAGCAGCCACCCGGGACAGGGGGCCAATTCACCCCTCCACTTT.

V and J are TRBV5-1 and TRBJ2-2; the D is unclear. CDR3 length: 15 residues. CDR1 and CDR2 (germline): SGHRS, YFSETQ. V was trimmed by 2 bases and J by 2 bases, leaving 10 bases between them. DNA of the CDR3: TGCGCCAGCAGCTTTAGGGCAGACAACACCGGGGAGCTGTTTTTT. This translates into CASSFRADNTGELFF.

In its sample, this clonotype was seen many times. The gene calls are TRBV7-6 and TRBJ2-7; TRBD1 matches at 8 bases. The germline gives CDR1 SGHVS, CDR2 FNYEAQ. J gave up 2 bases and V 5 bases, and 5 bases lay outside the gene matches. The CDR3 runs to 14 residues. The CDR3 sequence: CASSTGTGPYEQYF. In DNA form, the CDR3 reads TGTGCCAGCAGCACAGGGACAGGACCCTACGAGCAGTACTTC.

This clonotype has a count of ten or more. The chain combines TRBV12-3 or TRBV12-4 with TRBJ1-2; the D is unclear. There are 12 residues in the CDR3. Between the trimmed V and J ends, which lost 3 bases and 3 bases, there was a span of 5 bases. The CDR3 is CASSLGYYGYTF. The CDR3 bases are TGTGCCAGCAGTTTGGGCTACTATGGCTACACCTTC.

This clonotype appeared many times. The rearrangement links TRBV19 to TRBJ1-1; possibly TRBD1 for D (5 bases). Trimming left V 7 bases short and J 4 bases short, with 19 bases between. CDR1 LNHDA and CDR2 SQIVND come from the germline V gene (reference sequence). This CDR3 comprises 15 residues. The CDR3 nucleotides are TGTGCCAGTACCCTAATCGAGGTGGGGGTCACTGAAGCTTTCTTT. This translates into CASTLIEVGVTEAFF.

V gene TRBV10-3 combines with J gene TRBJ1-5, with 8 bases matching TRBD1. The CDR3 covers 14 residues. Germline lookup yields CDR1 ENHRY and CDR2 SYGVKD. Trimming cost V 5 bases and J 4 bases; bases outside gene matches: 4. CDR3 DNA: TGTGCCATCAGTCGCTGGACAGGGAATCAGCCCCAGCATTTT. It is translated as CAISRWTGNQPQHF.

There are many counts of this clonotype. V gene TRBV20-1 combines with J gene TRBJ1-5; the match to TRBD1 covers 7 bases. V gave up 1 base and J gave up 0 bases; unmatched junction bases: 6. This CDR3 is built from 16 residues. Germline V gives CDR1 DFQATT, CDR2 SNEGSKA (reference sequence). The CDR3 here is CSARVQTGDSNQPQHF. As DNA, the CDR3 is TGCAGTGCTAGAGTTCAAACAGGGGATAGCAATCAGCCCCAGCATTTT.

V is TRBV11-2 and J is TRBJ2-7; TRBD2 is a possible D gene (6 bases). The CDR3 covers 16 residues. Trimming took 4 bases from V and 3 from J, leaving 19 bases between them. Germline CDR1 and CDR2: SGHAT and FQNNGV. CDR3 DNA sequence: TGTGCCAGCAGCTCCTATGGGGGGACGGATGGCTACGAGCAGTACTTC. This gives the protein CASSSYGGTDGYEQYF.

The chain combines TRBV27 with TRBJ1-5, with D perhaps TRBD1 (6 bases). This CDR3 is built from 14 residues. Trimming took 4 bases from V and 5 from J, leaving 12 bases between them. CDR1 is MNHEY and CDR2 is SMNVEV in the germline V gene (reference sequence). The CDR3 sequence is CASSSTGPHQPQHF. The CDR3 DNA is TGTGCCAGCAGTTCCACAGGGCCTCATCAGCCCCAGCATTTT.

V is TRBV7-7 and J is TRBJ2-7; TRBD1 matches 7 bases. The CDR3 has 13 amino acids. CDR1 is SSHAT and CDR2 is FNYEAQ in the germline V gene (reference sequence). Unmatched junction bases numbered 5, after V lost 7 bases and J lost 2 bases. The CDR3 region is CASNDRVTYEQYF. The CDR3, as DNA: TGTGCCAGCAACGACAGGGTGACCTACGAGCAGTACTTC.

This sequence joins TRBV29-1 and TRBJ2-7; tentatively, D is TRBD1 (7 bases). The assigned J gene may be wrong: the sequence end matches TRBJ2-1 better. Germline CDR1 SQVTM, CDR2 ANQGSEA. This CDR3 contains 12 residues. This CDR3 reads CSGVAGGNEQFF. Here the CDR3 DNA reads TGCAGCGGGGTGGCAGGGGGGAATGAGCAGTTCTTC.

This clonotype occurred many times. The rearrangement links TRBV29-1 to TRBJ1-1, with D possibly matching TRBD1 (5 bases). CDR3 length: 12 amino acids. V was clipped by 5 bases and J by 3 bases, with 10 bases between them. Germline CDR1 reads SQVTM; CDR2 reads ANQGSEA. In DNA, the CDR3 is TGCAGCGTTCGAATGGGGGACACTGAAGCTTTCTTT. It encodes CSVRMGDTEAFF.

For this clonotype: Given a much more abundant clone one base away, this may be a read error. The chain has TRBV11-2 and TRBJ2-7; 8 positions match TRBD1. CDR3 size: 16 residues. Germline loops: CDR1 SGHAT, CDR2 FQNNGV. V trimming: 0 bases; J trimming: 3 bases; junction bases outside the gene matches: 7. CDR3 amino acids: CASSLEGGQALYEQYF. For the CDR3, the DNA is TGTGCCAGCAGCTTAGAGGGGGGACAGGCCCTCTACGAGCAGTACTTC.

J is TRBJ2-5 and V is TRBV7-2, with 8 bases matching TRBD2. With V trimmed by 9 bases and J by 8 bases, 11 bases remained unmatched. The germline CDR1 and CDR2 sequences are SGHTA and FQGNSA. This CDR3 is built from 13 residues. The CDR3 region is CASRPTSGGTQYF. CDR3 bases: TGTGCCAGTAGACCTACCAGCGGGGGAACCCAGTACTTC. Supplemented by reference TRBV7-2 and TRBJ2-5, the full variable domain reads GAGVSQSPSNKVTEKGKDVELRCDPISGHTALYWYRQSLGQGLEFLIYFQGNSAPDKSGLPSDRFSAERTGGSVSTLTIQRTQQEDSAVYLCASRPTSGGTQYFGPGTRLLVL.

The V gene is TRBV4-3, the J gene TRBJ1-4; D ambiguous. Looked up from germline, CDR1 is LGHNA and CDR2 is YSLEER. Trimming stripped 1 base from V and 6 bases from J, with 9 bases between. This CDR3 is 14 amino acids long. CDR3: CASSQGWGYEKLFF. CDR3 in DNA: TGCGCCAGCAGCCAAGGATGGGGATATGAAAAACTGTTTTTT.

The chain combines TRBV14 with TRBJ1-1; D is perhaps TRBD1 (6 bases). The germline gives CDR1 SGHDN, CDR2 FVKESK. V was pared by 1 base and J by 1 base, with 16 bases between. CDR3 size: 17 residues. CDR3 coding DNA: TGTGCCAGCAGCCAAGGAGCACCGGGACACCGGAACACTGAAGCTTTCTTT. Amino acid sequence: CASSQGAPGHRNTEAFF.